The source of this T cell receptor beta chain is a study of control samples from healthy donors and cancer patients. Trimming stripped 5 bases from V and 4 bases from J, with 17 bases between. From germline, CDR1 is MGHRA and CDR2 YSYEKL. The CDR3 is 16 residues long. The protocol was immunoSEQ multiplex PCR, while the TCRdb copy is restricted to in-frame clones and leaves out a portion. The profile shows tens of thousands of clones, 93% of them singletons. The specimen was blood. The receptor comes from a woman aged 30 to 39 in good health. The chain uses TRBV4-1 and TRBJ1-4, with unresolved D. The CDR3 region has the DNA TGCGCCAGCAGCTATGGACGGGGAAGTGGTAATGAAAAACTGTTTTTT. Encoded protein: CASSYGRGSGNEKLFF.